This TCR beta chain originates from a study of blood T cell repertoires in COVID-19. In the study overall: Acute and convalescent COVID-19 samples came from the United States, Italy and Spain.

Clones were sequenced by immunoSEQ multiplex PCR, and TCRdb holds only the in-frame ones, with some missing. The table includes about 94,000 clones, more than 65% detected once. This CDR3 contains 12 residues. Deletions cut 3 bases from V and 6 bases from J, with 8 bases between. The source is a man aged 60 to 75 with acute or convalescent COVID-19. Sample: peripheral blood. The V and J genes are TRBV12-3 or TRBV12-4 and TRBJ1-1, with D maybe TRBD1 (6 bases). The CDR3, as DNA: TGTGCCAGCAGTTTTGGACAGCCTGAAGCTTTCTTT. Its translation: CASSFGQPEAFF.